The 6 T cell receptor beta chains reported below all come from one sample, sequenced in a study of PD-L1 blockade in urothelial cancer. TCRdb's copy holds only in-frame clones and misses some; the assay was immunoSEQ multiplex PCR. The data hold approximately 83,000 clones, with less than 85% observed a single time. As for time point: peripheral blood 6 weeks after treatment start. The sequencing here drew on PBMCs, taken around atezolizumab (anti-PD-L1) treatment. These receptors came from a man aged 70 or older with urothelial cancer.

The chain uses TRBV11-3 and TRBJ2-1; 11 bases agree with TRBD2. There are 17 residues in the CDR3. The V gene end was trimmed by 1 base and the J gene end by 5 bases; junction bases not matched to a gene: 7. The V gene's germline CDR1 is SGHNT and CDR2 YENEEA. CDR3 protein: CASSLAPGTSGNNEQFF. In DNA, the CDR3 is TGTGCCAGCAGCTTAGCCCCCGGGACTAGCGGAAACAATGAGCAGTTCTTC.

V usage is TRBV7-8 and J usage is TRBJ2-1; D is unclear. CDR1 SGHVS and CDR2 FQNEAQ come from the germline V gene. V was pared by 5 bases and J by 9 bases, with 14 bases between. The CDR3 contains 13 residues. The CDR3 DNA is TGTGCCAGCAGCGGTCGTGGGCCGAGTGAGCAGTTCTTC. Amino acid sequence: CASSGRGPSEQFF.

Here the CDR3 reads CASKLTGTDYEQYF. CDR3 nucleotide sequence: TGTGCCAGCAAACTAACCGGGACAGATTACGAGCAGTACTTC. The rearrangement links TRBV7-2 to TRBJ2-7; TRBD1 matches at 7 bases. In germline, CDR1 is SGHTA, CDR2 FQGNSA. The CDR3 length is 14 residues. V dropped 7 bases and J dropped 4; count of bases not matched to a gene: 10.

The V gene is TRBV28, the J gene TRBJ2-7; 8 bases align to TRBD1. V lost 2 bases and J lost 4; bases outside the gene matches: 10. This CDR3 spans 16 amino acids. The germline gives CDR1 MDHEN, CDR2 SYDVKM. The chain's CDR3 is CASSLLFGTGGYEQYF. The CDR3 nucleotides are TGTGCCAGCAGTTTACTTTTCGGTACAGGGGGGTACGAGCAGTACTTC.

The rearrangement uses TRBV11-2 and TRBJ2-3; 7 bases are a match to TRBD2. CDR3 length: 15 residues. Trimming at V came to 5 bases and at J to 7 bases, leaving 12 bases not matched to a gene. The germline V gene has CDR1 SGHAT and CDR2 FQNNGV. The chain's CDR3 is CASSPWRERVNTQYF. The CDR3 nucleotides read TGTGCCAGCAGCCCATGGCGGGAGAGGGTAAATACGCAGTATTTT.

The genes are TRBV7-9 and TRBJ1-4; D unresolved. CDR3 length: 14 residues. V lost 0 bases and J 6 bases, leaving 8 bases between the germline ends. The V gene's germline CDR1 is SEHNR and CDR2 FQNEAQ (reference sequence). This CDR3 is CASSLASSDEKLFF. CDR3 in DNA: TGTGCCAGCAGCTTAGCGAGCAGCGATGAAAAACTGTTTTTT. Complete variable domain (other parts from reference TRBV7-9 and TRBJ1-4): DTGVSQNPRHKITKRGQNVTFRCDPISEHNRLYWYRQTLGQGPEFLTYFQNEAQLEKSRLLSDRFSAERPKGSFSTLEIQRTEQGDSAMYLCASSLASSDEKLFFGSGTQLSVL.